These 19 T cell receptor beta chains originate from one sample sequenced in a study of T cells in Graves' hyperthyroidism and ophthalmopathy. TCR beta CDR3 regions were amplified from RNA. The HTBI primer set was used in a first-round RT-PCR of the TCR CDR3. In TCRdb, the multiplex PCR reads were re-called with MiXCR into one record per CDR3 protein. In the table there are about 680,000 distinct CDR3 sequences, 30% to 40% of which are singletons. Sequences were obtained from blood. These receptors originate from a woman in her thirties or forties with Graves' hyperthyroidism.

A word on this clonotype: Being one base from a much bigger clone, this may be a read error. V gene TRBV10-3 combines with J gene TRBJ1-6; a possible D gene is TRBD1 (6 bases). V lost 5 bases and J 8 bases, leaving 13 bases between the germline ends. CDR1 is ENHRY, CDR2 SYGVKD, per germline. This CDR3 is built from 14 residues. CDR3 sequence reads: CAISYSGDYSPLHF. Written as DNA, the CDR3 is TGTGCCATCAGTTACTCAGGGGACTATTCACCCCTCCACTTT.

This clonotype has a single count. A junction end diverges from the germline sequence, so it may reflect a read error. J is TRBJ2-1 and V is TRBV29-1; possible D gene TRBD1, 6 bases. Germline CDR1 reads SQVTM; CDR2 reads ANQGSEA. The CDR3 consists of 16 residues. Here the CDR3 reads CSVEATAGAARNEQFF. DNA of the CDR3: TGCAGCGTCGAAGCGACCGCAGGGGCGGCACGTAATGAGCAGTTCTTC.

Details on this clonotype: No conserved phenylalanine or tryptophan ends this CDR3, so it is likely a read error. This sequence joins TRBV12-3 or TRBV12-4 and TRBJ1-1; D unclear. The CDR3 is made up of 15 amino acids. V was clipped by 7 bases and J by 0 bases, with 15 bases between them. The CDR3 sequence: CASKDAGLMNTEAFS. The CDR3 nucleotides are TGTGCCAGCAAAGACGCAGGCCTTATGAACACTGAAGCTTTCTCT.

The chain employs TRBV18 and TRBJ1-1, with D unclear. Germline CDR1 and CDR2: KGHSH and LQKENI. CDR3 size: 15 residues. Trimming cost V 1 base and J 7 bases, with 16 bases left between them. The CDR3 nucleotides read TGTGCCAGCTCACCACTTGAGACGGAGGGCATTGAAGCTTTCTTT. Translated: CASSPLETEGIEAFF.

The chain joins TRBV24-1 to TRBJ1-2; 10 nucleotides agree with TRBD1. There are 16 residues in the CDR3. The V segment lost 11 bases and the J segment 0 bases; nucleotides outside the gene matches: 11. Per the germline V gene, CDR1 is KGHDR and CDR2 is SFDVKD. The CDR3 is CASKTGGSHSNYGYTF. The CDR3 DNA reads as TGTGCCAGCAAGACAGGGGGCTCACATTCTAACTATGGCTACACCTTC.

The J gene is TRBJ1-6, the V gene TRBV7-2; D uncertain. Looked up from germline, CDR1 is SGHTA and CDR2 is FQGNSA. The V and J ends lost 2 bases and 7 bases respectively, with 15 bases between them. This CDR3 has 16 amino acids. CDR3 sequence: CASSLWSGVLNSPLHF. Here the CDR3 DNA reads TGTGCCAGCAGCTTATGGTCCGGGGTCCTGAATTCACCCCTCCACTTT.

Notes on this clonotype: A much bigger clone sits one base away, suggesting this may be a read error. The chain links TRBV7-6 to TRBJ1-1; the D is unclear. Germline loops: CDR1 SGHVS, CDR2 FNYEAQ. The CDR3 is made up of 16 amino acids. V lost 1 base, J lost 0 bases, and 12 bases lay in between. CDR3 coding DNA: TGTGCCAGCAGCTTAGAGGCCGAACTGTTGAACACTGAAGCTTTCTTT. Amino acids: CASSLEAELLNTEAFF.

The chain joins TRBV5-1 to TRBJ2-7; D not resolved. With 1 base removed from V and 2 bases from J, the gap between germline ends came to 16 bases. The CDR3 loop spans 16 amino acids. Germline V gives CDR1 SGHRS, CDR2 YFSETQ. The CDR3 DNA reads TGCGCCAGCAGCTTGTATCTTGCGGAGATAGCCTACGAGCAGTACTTC. This codes for CASSLYLAEIAYEQYF. The full variable domain, completed using reference TRBV5-1 and TRBJ2-7, is KAGVTQTPRYLIKTRGQQVTLSCSPISGHRSVSWYQQTPGQGLQFLFEYFSETQRNKGNFPGRFSGRQFSNSRSEMNVSTLELGDSALYLCASSLYLAEIAYEQYFGPGTRLTVT.

The chain combines TRBV12-3 or TRBV12-4 with TRBJ2-5; D unclear. The CDR3 has 16 residues. V was trimmed by 7 bases and J by 3 bases, leaving 21 bases between them. The CDR3 here is CASKGWENGREETQYF. The CDR3 DNA sequence: TGTGCCAGCAAGGGTTGGGAAAACGGAAGAGAAGAGACCCAGTACTTC.

The gene calls are TRBV6-6 and TRBJ2-7; maybe TRBD2 (6 bases). The CDR3 length is 15 residues. Trimming removed 4 bases from V and 2 bases from J, with 15 bases in between. Germline V gene sequence: CDR1 MNHNY, CDR2 SVGAGI (reference sequence). The CDR3: CASSSIREPTYEQYF. CDR3 sequence (DNA): TGTGCCAGCAGTTCCATCCGGGAGCCCACCTACGAGCAGTACTTC.

In its sample, this clonotype was seen many times. The CDR3 reads CASSLAVSNQPQHF. For the CDR3, the DNA is TGTGCCAGCAGCTTAGCAGTTAGCAATCAGCCCCAGCATTTT. The chain employs TRBV7-8 and TRBJ1-5, with no clear D. V dropped 0 bases and J dropped 0 bases, with 3 bases sitting between them. Germline CDR1 and CDR2: SGHVS and FQNEAQ. CDR3 length: 14 residues.

This rearrangement joins TRBV9 to TRBJ2-2, with TRBD2 matching 7 bases. The V segment lost 0 bases and the J segment 4 bases; nucleotides outside the gene matches: 9. This CDR3 is 17 amino acids long. Germline-derived CDR1 and CDR2 are SGDLS and YYNGEE. CDR3 DNA sequence: TGTGCCAGCAGCGTAGAGGGAGTGGGAGGGCCCACCGGGGAGCTGTTTTTT. Encoded protein: CASSVEGVGGPTGELFF.

This clonotype occurred many times. J is TRBJ2-6 and V is TRBV25-1, with D perhaps TRBD1 (7 bases). V lost 5 bases and J lost 0, with 11 bases in between. The CDR3 covers 16 residues. The germline V gene encodes CDR1 MGHDK and CDR2 SYGVNS. In DNA, the CDR3 is TGTGCCAGCAGTTACCAGGGGGGCTCTGGGGCCAACGTCCTGACTTTC. As protein: CASSYQGGSGANVLTF.

This clonotype was counted a few times. The rearrangement uses TRBV7-2 and TRBJ2-3; no firm D call. The CDR3 has 14 residues. Germline V CDR1 and CDR2: SGHTA, FQGNSA. Trimming removed 2 bases at V and 0 bases at J, with 6 bases between. This chain's CDR3 is CASSLSPSTDTQYF. CDR3 DNA sequence: TGTGCCAGCAGCTTATCCCCTAGCACAGATACGCAGTATTTT.

This clonotype was found a few times. The gene calls are TRBV6-2 or TRBV6-3 and TRBJ1-5, with D possibly matching TRBD1 (6 bases). The CDR3 totals 16 residues. CDR1 is MNHEY, CDR2 SVGEGT, per germline. Between the trimmed V and J ends, which lost 1 base and 3 bases, there was a span of 13 bases. The CDR3 DNA is TGTGCCAGCAGTTACTGGGGGCCCGGGGACAATCAGCCCCAGCATTTT. This translates into CASSYWGPGDNQPQHF.

In the case of this clonotype: A much larger clonotype is one base distant, so this may be a read error. The chain couples TRBV7-2 to TRBJ1-3, with unresolved D. CDR3 length equals 16 residues. Germline V gene sequence: CDR1 SGHTA, CDR2 FQGNSA. As DNA, the CDR3 is TGTGTCAGCAGCCGGACTGGTCTAAACTCTGGAAACACCATATATTTT. This encodes CVSSRTGLNSGNTIYF.

Only a few counts were recorded for this clonotype. At one boundary the junction diverges from the germline segment, which might be a read error. The genes are TRBV7-2 and TRBJ2-7, with a tentative D call TRBD2 (6 bases). The CDR3 has 14 residues. Germline CDR1 reads SGHTA; CDR2 reads FQGNSA. This CDR3 reads CASSQVAGSGEQYF. CDR3 bases: TGCGCCAGCAGCCAAGTCGCGGGGAGTGGTGAGCAGTACTTC.

The chain has TRBV6-1 and TRBJ2-2, with TRBD2 matching over 8 bases. V was pared by 6 bases and J by 6 bases, with 6 bases of the junction left unmatched. The CDR3 consists of 14 residues. The germline V gene has CDR1 MNHNS and CDR2 SASEGT. The CDR3 region has the DNA TGTGCCAGCAGCCCCCCAGCGGGAGCCGGGGAGCTGTTTTTT. Its translation: CASSPPAGAGELFF.

This clonotype was counted many times. The chain combines TRBV7-9 with TRBJ2-2, with 8 bases matching TRBD1. This CDR3 is 15 amino acids long. V shed 3 bases and J 1 base; nucleotides not matched to a gene: 1. CDR1 is SEHNR and CDR2 is FQNEAQ in the germline V gene (reference sequence). Here the CDR3 reads CASSFGTGNTGELFF. The CDR3 bases are TGTGCCAGCAGCTTCGGGACAGGGAACACCGGGGAGCTGTTTTTT.